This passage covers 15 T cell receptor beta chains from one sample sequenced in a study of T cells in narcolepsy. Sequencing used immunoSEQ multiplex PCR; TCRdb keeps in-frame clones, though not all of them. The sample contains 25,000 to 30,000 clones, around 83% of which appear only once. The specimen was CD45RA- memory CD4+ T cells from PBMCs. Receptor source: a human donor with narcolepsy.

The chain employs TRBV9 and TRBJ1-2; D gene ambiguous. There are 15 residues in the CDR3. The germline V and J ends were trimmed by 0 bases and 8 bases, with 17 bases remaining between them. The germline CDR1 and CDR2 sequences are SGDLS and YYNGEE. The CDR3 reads CASSVGPTATGGYTF. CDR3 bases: TGTGCCAGCAGCGTAGGTCCGACGGCGACGGGGGGCTACACCTTC. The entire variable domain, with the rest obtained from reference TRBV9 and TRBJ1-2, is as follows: DSGVTQTPKHLITATGQRVTLRCSPRSGDLSVYWYQQSLDQGLQFLIQYYNGEERAKGNILERFSAQQFPDLHSELNLSSLELGDSALYFCASSVGPTATGGYTFGSGTRLTVV.

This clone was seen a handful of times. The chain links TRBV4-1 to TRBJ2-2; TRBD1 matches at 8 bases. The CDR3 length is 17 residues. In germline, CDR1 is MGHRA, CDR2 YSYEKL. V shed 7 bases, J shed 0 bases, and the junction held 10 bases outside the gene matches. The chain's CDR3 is CASNDPGQASNTGELFF. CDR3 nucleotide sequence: TGCGCCAGCAACGACCCGGGACAGGCATCGAACACCGGGGAGCTGTTTTTT.

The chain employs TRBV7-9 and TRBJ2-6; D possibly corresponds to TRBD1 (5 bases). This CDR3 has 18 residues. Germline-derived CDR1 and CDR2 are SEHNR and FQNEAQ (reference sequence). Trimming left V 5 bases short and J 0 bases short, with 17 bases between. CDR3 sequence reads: CASSQRSGASSGANVLTF. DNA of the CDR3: TGTGCCAGCAGCCAAAGGTCTGGGGCCAGCTCTGGGGCCAACGTCCTGACTTTC.

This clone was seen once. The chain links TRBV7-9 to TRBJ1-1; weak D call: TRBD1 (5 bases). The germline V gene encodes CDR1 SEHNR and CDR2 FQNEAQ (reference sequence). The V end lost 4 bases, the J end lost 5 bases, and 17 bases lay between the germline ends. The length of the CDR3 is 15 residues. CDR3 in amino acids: CASSSLTESKTEAFF. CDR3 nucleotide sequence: TGTGCCAGCAGCTCACTGACAGAGAGCAAGACTGAAGCTTTCTTT.

The CDR3, as DNA: TGCGCCAGCAGCTTGGAGTTGAGGAGCTCCTACGAGCAGTACTTC. It encodes CASSLELRSSYEQYF. This chain links TRBV5-1 with TRBJ2-7; D gene unclear. The germline gives CDR1 SGHRS, CDR2 YFSETQ. The V end lost 0 bases, the J end lost 0 bases, and 10 bases lay between the germline ends. There are 15 residues in the CDR3.

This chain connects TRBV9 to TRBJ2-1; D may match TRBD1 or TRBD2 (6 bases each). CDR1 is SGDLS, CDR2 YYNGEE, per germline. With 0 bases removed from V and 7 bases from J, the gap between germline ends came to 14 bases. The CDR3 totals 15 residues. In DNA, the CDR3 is TGTGCCAGCAGCGTAGATCCGGGGGCGGTAAATGAGCAGTTCTTC. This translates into CASSVDPGAVNEQFF.

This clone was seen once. CDR3 nucleotide sequence: TGTGCCAGCAGACCCAGGACAGGGCGATCACCCCTCCACTTT. This translates into CASRPRTGRSPLHF. V is TRBV7-2 and J is TRBJ1-6; 8 bases are shared with TRBD1. Germline CDR1 is SGHTA and CDR2 is FQGNSA. J was trimmed by 10 bases and V by 6 bases; bases with no gene match: 8. This CDR3 contains 14 residues.

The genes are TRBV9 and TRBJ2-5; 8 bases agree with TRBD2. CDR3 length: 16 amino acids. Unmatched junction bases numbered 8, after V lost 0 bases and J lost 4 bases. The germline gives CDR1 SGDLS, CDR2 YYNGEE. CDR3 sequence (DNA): TGTGCCAGCAGCGTAGATCCTCGCGGGGGGAGAGAGACCCAGTACTTC. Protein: CASSVDPRGGRETQYF.

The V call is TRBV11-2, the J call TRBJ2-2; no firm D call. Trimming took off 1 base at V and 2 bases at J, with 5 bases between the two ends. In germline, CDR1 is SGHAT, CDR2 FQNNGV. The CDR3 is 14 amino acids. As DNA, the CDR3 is TGTGCCAGCAGCTTAGGGCCCAACACCGGGGAGCTGTTTTTT. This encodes CASSLGPNTGELFF.

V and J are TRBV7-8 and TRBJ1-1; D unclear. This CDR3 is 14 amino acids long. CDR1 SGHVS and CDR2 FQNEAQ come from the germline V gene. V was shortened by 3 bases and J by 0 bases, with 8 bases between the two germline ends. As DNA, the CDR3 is TGTGCCAGCAGCTTGGCACAATTGAACACTGAAGCTTTCTTT. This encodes CASSLAQLNTEAFF. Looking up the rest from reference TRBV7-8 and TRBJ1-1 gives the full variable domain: GAGVSQSPRYKVAKRGQDVALRCDPISGHVSLFWYQQALGQGPEFLTYFQNEAQLDKSGLPSDRFFAERPEGSVSTLKIQRTQQEDSAVYLCASSLAQLNTEAFFGQGTRLTVV.

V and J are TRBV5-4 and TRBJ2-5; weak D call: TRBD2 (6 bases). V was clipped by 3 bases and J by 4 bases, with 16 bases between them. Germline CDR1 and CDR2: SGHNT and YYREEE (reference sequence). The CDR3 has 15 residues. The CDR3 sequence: CASSSRDGASETQYF. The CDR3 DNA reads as TGTGCCAGCAGCTCGCGGGACGGGGCCTCAGAGACCCAGTACTTC. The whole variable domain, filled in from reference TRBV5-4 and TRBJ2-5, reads ETGVTQSPTHLIKTRGQQVTLRCSSQSGHNTVSWYQQALGQGPQFIFQYYREEENGRGNFPPRFSGLQFPNYSSELNVNALELDDSALYLCASSSRDGASETQYFGPGTRLLVL.

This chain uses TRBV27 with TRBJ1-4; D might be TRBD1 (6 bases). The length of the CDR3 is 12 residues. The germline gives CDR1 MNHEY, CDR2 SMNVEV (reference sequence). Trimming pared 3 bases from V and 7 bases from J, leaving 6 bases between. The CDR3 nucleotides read TGTGCCAGCAGTTTCAGGGGTGAAAAACTGTTTTTT. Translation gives CASSFRGEKLFF.

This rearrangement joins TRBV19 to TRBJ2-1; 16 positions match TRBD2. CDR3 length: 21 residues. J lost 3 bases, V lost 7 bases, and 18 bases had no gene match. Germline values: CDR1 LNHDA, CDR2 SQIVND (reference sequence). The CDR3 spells CASTGRRGLAGGLVGYNEQFF. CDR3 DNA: TGTGCCAGTACCGGCCGTCGGGGACTAGCGGGGGGGCTAGTTGGCTACAATGAGCAGTTCTTC.

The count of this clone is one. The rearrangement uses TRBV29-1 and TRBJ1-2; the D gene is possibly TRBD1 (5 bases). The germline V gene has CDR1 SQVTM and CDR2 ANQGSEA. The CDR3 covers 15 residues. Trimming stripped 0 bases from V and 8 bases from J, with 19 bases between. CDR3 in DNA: TGCAGCGTTGAAGATTGGTCAGGGAGTTTCCGGGGCTACACCTTC. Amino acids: CSVEDWSGSFRGYTF.

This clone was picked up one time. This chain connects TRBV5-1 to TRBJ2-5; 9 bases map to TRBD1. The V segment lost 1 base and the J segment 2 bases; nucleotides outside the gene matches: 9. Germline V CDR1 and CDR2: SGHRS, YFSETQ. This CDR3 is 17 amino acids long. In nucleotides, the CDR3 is TGCGCCAGCAGCTTGACCTCCCGGGACAGGGTTCAAGAGACCCAGTACTTC. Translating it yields CASSLTSRDRVQETQYF.